A single sample gave rise to the 19 T cell receptor beta chains below, sequenced in a study of T cells in tuberculosis. The assay was immunoSEQ multiplex PCR, and TCRdb's table has in-frame clones only and misses some. The data hold about 34,000 clones, with about nine tenths observed a single time. The sequenced sample was PBMCs. The receptors were sampled from a donor aged 10 to 29 with latent tuberculosis or without tuberculosis infection.

The chain employs TRBV7-9 and TRBJ2-2; 15 bases agree with TRBD2. There are 18 residues in the CDR3. Trimming took 5 bases from V and 1 from J; bases not matched to a gene: 5. Germline V gene lookup returns CDR1 SEHNR and CDR2 FQNEAQ (reference sequence). The CDR3 sequence: CASSPGLAGGQNTGELFF. The DNA for the CDR3 is TGTGCCAGCAGCCCGGGACTAGCGGGAGGCCAGAACACCGGGGAGCTGTTTTTT. The variable domain in full, completed from reference TRBV7-9 and TRBJ2-2, reads DTGVSQNPRHKITKRGQNVTFRCDPISEHNRLYWYRQTLGQGPEFLTYFQNEAQLEKSRLLSDRFSAERPKGSFSTLEIQRTEQGDSAMYLCASSPGLAGGQNTGELFFGEGSRLTVL.

The chain carries TRBV6-5 and TRBJ2-5; D gene unclear. Germline V gene sequence: CDR1 MNHEY, CDR2 SVGAGI. CDR3 size: 11 residues. Deletions cut 4 bases from V and 10 bases from J, with 10 bases between. Here the CDR3 DNA reads TGTGCCAGCAGTTCTAGAGAAGGCCAGTACTTC. It specifies CASSSREGQYF.

The genes are TRBV7-2 and TRBJ2-5, with 7 bases that match TRBD2. Per the germline V gene, CDR1 is SGHTA and CDR2 is FQGNSA. The V segment lost 7 bases and the J segment 5 bases; nucleotides outside the gene matches: 10. This CDR3 has 14 residues. CDR3 loop: CASNGGFWVETQYF. CDR3 DNA sequence: TGTGCCAGCAACGGGGGGTTTTGGGTGGAGACCCAGTACTTC. The full variable domain, in which reference TRBV7-2 and TRBJ2-5 provide the parts outside the CDR3, is GAGVSQSPSNKVTEKGKDVELRCDPISGHTALYWYRQSLGQGLEFLIYFQGNSAPDKSGLPSDRFSAERTGGSVSTLTIQRTQQEDSAVYLCASNGGFWVETQYFGPGTRLLVL.

J is TRBJ2-2 and V is TRBV6-5; TRBD2 matches at 11 bases. The length of the CDR3 is 15 residues. Germline lookup yields CDR1 MNHEY and CDR2 SVGAGI. The V and J ends lost 3 bases and 7 bases, in that order; junction bases with no gene match: 4. The CDR3: CASSYLAGGNGELFF. CDR3 DNA sequence: TGTGCCAGCAGTTATCTAGCGGGGGGTAACGGGGAGCTGTTTTTT.

This clone was seen just once. The chain carries TRBV11-3 and TRBJ2-2; 7 bases are a match to TRBD2. CDR3 length equals 16 residues. V lost 2 bases and J lost 4; bases outside the gene matches: 7. Germline V lookup: CDR1 SGHNT, CDR2 YENEEA. The CDR3 here is CASSLRTRYFTGELFF. For the CDR3, the DNA is TGTGCCAGCAGCTTACGGACTAGGTATTTCACCGGGGAGCTGTTTTTT.

The CDR3 DNA sequence: TGTGCCACCAGCAGAATAGGGACAGGGGGCTATGGCTACACCTTC. Its protein product is CATSRIGTGGYGYTF. This chain links TRBV15 with TRBJ1-2; 11 nucleotides agree with TRBD1. V shed 2 bases, J shed 4 bases, and the junction held 3 bases outside the gene matches. The CDR3 contains 15 residues. Looked up from germline, CDR1 is LNHNV and CDR2 is YYDKDF (reference sequence).

The V gene is TRBV4-1, the J gene TRBJ2-7, with TRBD1 as a possible D gene (5 bases). Per the germline V gene, CDR1 is MGHRA and CDR2 is YSYEKL. This CDR3 has 14 amino acids. V was shortened by 3 bases and J by 7 bases, with 16 bases between the two germline ends. DNA for the CDR3: TGCGCCAGCAGCCAGGGGCCTAATTTGGGGGAGCAGTACTTC. Encoded protein: CASSQGPNLGEQYF.

This rearrangement joins TRBV6-5 to TRBJ1-3; 7 positions agree with TRBD1. There are 14 residues in the CDR3. Germline V gene lookup returns CDR1 MNHEY and CDR2 SVGAGI. After removal of 7 bases from V and 4 bases from J, the junction contained 7 bases not matched to a gene. Here the CDR3 DNA reads TGTGCCAGCACACCAGGGGGGAGCGGAAACACCATATATTTT. It specifies CASTPGGSGNTIYF.

This rearrangement joins TRBV5-1 to TRBJ2-7, with D tentatively TRBD2 (6 bases). Germline lookup yields CDR1 SGHRS and CDR2 YFSETQ. The CDR3 loop spans 14 amino acids. Between the trimmed V and J ends, which lost 0 bases and 6 bases, there was a span of 13 bases. DNA of the CDR3: TGCGCCAGCAGCTTGGACCGGGGGTACTCCGAGCAGTACTTC. Translated: CASSLDRGYSEQYF.

The rearrangement uses TRBV7-9 and TRBJ1-2, with TRBD1 matching over 11 bases. The CDR3 extends over 16 amino acids. Germline V CDR1 and CDR2: SEHNR, FQNEAQ (reference sequence). The V gene end was trimmed by 5 bases and the J gene end by 0 bases; junction bases not matched to a gene: 5. This CDR3 reads CASSPTGQGANYGYTF. In DNA form, the CDR3 reads TGTGCCAGCAGCCCCACGGGACAGGGGGCTAACTATGGCTACACCTTC. Drawing the rest from reference TRBV7-9 and TRBJ1-2, the complete variable domain is DTGVSQNPRHKITKRGQNVTFRCDPISEHNRLYWYRQTLGQGPEFLTYFQNEAQLEKSRLLSDRFSAERPKGSFSTLEIQRTEQGDSAMYLCASSPTGQGANYGYTFGSGTRLTVV.

The V and J genes are TRBV5-6 and TRBJ2-2, with D hard to call. The germline V and J ends were trimmed by 2 bases and 1 base, with 3 bases remaining between them. The CDR3 spans 13 residues. Germline loops: CDR1 SGHDT, CDR2 YYEEEE. The CDR3 DNA follows: TGTGCCAGCAGCTTTCTGAACACCGGGGAGCTGTTTTTT. It is translated as CASSFLNTGELFF.

This sequence joins TRBV5-8 and TRBJ2-7; 8 positions agree with TRBD2. CDR1 is SGHTS and CDR2 is YDEGEE in the germline V gene. The CDR3 extends over 14 amino acids. V lost 5 bases and J lost 6; bases outside the gene matches: 10. CDR3 nucleotides: TGTGCCAGCAGTTACGGACTAGCTCGGGGCGAGCAGTACTTC. As protein: CASSYGLARGEQYF.

The rearrangement uses TRBV25-1 and TRBJ2-2, with D perhaps TRBD2 (5 bases). CDR3 length: 15 residues. Germline loops: CDR1 MGHDK, CDR2 SYGVNS. Trimming pared 10 bases from V and 4 bases from J, leaving 19 bases between. The CDR3 DNA reads TGTGCCACTTATTCGGAGGCCCCAAGCACCGGGGAGCTGTTTTTT. As protein: CATYSEAPSTGELFF. Using reference TRBV25-1 and TRBJ2-2 for the parts outside the CDR3, the full variable domain is EADIYQTPRYLVIGTGKKITLECSQTMGHDKMYWYQQDPGMELHLIHYSYGVNSTEKGDLSSESTVSRIRTEHFPLTLESARPSHTSQYLCATYSEAPSTGELFFGEGSRLTVL.

This chain uses TRBV6-8 with TRBJ1-2; D remains unclear. CDR3 length equals 15 residues. Germline V CDR1 and CDR2: MNHGY, SAAAGT. Trimming removed 4 bases at V and 4 bases at J, with 16 bases between. The CDR3 DNA reads as TGTGCCAGCAGTTCGACTAAACGGACGGTCTATGGCTACACCTTC. Translation gives CASSSTKRTVYGYTF.

V and J are TRBV28 and TRBJ2-5; D may be TRBD2 (5 bases). The CDR3 sequence is 12 residues long. Germline CDR1 MDHEN, CDR2 SYDVKM. The V gene lost 8 bases and the J gene lost 3 bases, with 10 bases spanning the gap. The CDR3 nucleotides are TGTGCCAGCGACCGAGGGAAAGAGACCCAGTACTTC. This translates into CASDRGKETQYF. Using reference TRBV28 and TRBJ2-5 for the parts outside the CDR3, the full variable domain is DVKVTQSSRYLVKRTGEKVFLECVQDMDHENMFWYRQDPGLGLRLIYFSYDVKMKEKGDIPEGYSVSREKKERFSLILESASTNQTSMYLCASDRGKETQYFGPGTRLLVL.

V and J are TRBV29-1 and TRBJ2-1; possibly TRBD1 for D (6 bases). This CDR3 has 14 amino acids. Trimming left V 4 bases short and J 4 bases short, with 14 bases between. Germline CDR1 is SQVTM and CDR2 is ANQGSEA. This chain's CDR3 is CSVGGRDRYNEQFF. For the CDR3, the DNA is TGCAGCGTTGGGGGGCGAGACCGATACAATGAGCAGTTCTTC.

The chain links TRBV18 to TRBJ2-7; TRBD1 matches at 8 bases. V lost 3 bases and J lost 5; bases outside the gene matches: 6. The CDR3 is 14 amino acids. Per the germline V gene, CDR1 is KGHSH and CDR2 is LQKENI. The CDR3 DNA reads as TGTGCCAGCTCACCGAATTTCAGGGGGCACGAGCAGTACTTC. Protein: CASSPNFRGHEQYF.

The chain links TRBV28 to TRBJ1-1; unclear D gene. The CDR3 is 15 amino acids. V shed 4 bases and J shed 1 base, with 13 bases lying between them. Germline lookup yields CDR1 MDHEN and CDR2 SYDVKM. DNA for the CDR3: TGTGCCAGCAGTTCGTGGGCCCAGACGAACACTGAAGCTTTCTTT. Protein sequence: CASSSWAQTNTEAFF.

The rearrangement joins TRBV30 to TRBJ1-2; D not certain. CDR3 length: 14 amino acids. The germline V gene encodes CDR1 GTSNPN and CDR2 SVGIG (reference sequence). V lost 0 bases, J lost 1 base, and 9 bases lay in between. CDR3 sequence: CAWSVAHINYGYTF. CDR3 bases: TGTGCCTGGAGTGTAGCCCATATTAACTATGGCTACACCTTC.